This TCR beta chain was found in a study of blood T cell repertoires in COVID-19. Turning to the study itself: Researchers got acute and convalescent COVID-19 samples from the United States, Italy and Spain.

Per the study methods: It was from reference gene primer amplification that nucleated cell counts were estimated. The method was immunoSEQ multiplex PCR; TCRdb's version includes in-frame clones alone and lacks a portion of them. That table gives V, J and clone size, and the DNA gave D and trimming. The sample gives 55,000 to 70,000 clones, approximately 92% of which show up once; over 5.5% is in the top ten. Sequencing was performed on peripheral blood. The clonotype comes from a human donor in a cohort sampled during active COVID-19.

The CDR3 loop is CASSYSAGTYEQYF. CDR3 sequence (DNA): TGTGCCAGCAGTTACTCGGCAGGGACCTACGAGCAGTACTTC. This chain joins TRBV6-5 and TRBJ2-7; D is possibly TRBD1 (5 bases). Trimming removed 0 bases at V and 2 bases at J, with 8 bases between. Germline CDR1 and CDR2: MNHEY and SVGAGI. This CDR3 spans 14 amino acids.